This T cell receptor beta chain was sequenced for a study of blood T cell repertoires in COVID-19. This CDR3 comprises 12 residues. The ends were cut back, 6 bases at V and 3 bases at J, with 7 bases in the middle. Germline V gives CDR1 MNHEY, CDR2 SVGAGI. Clones were sequenced by immunoSEQ multiplex PCR, and TCRdb holds only the in-frame ones, with some missing. The data contain over 350,000 clones, approximately 88% of them singletons. This clone was seen just once. Participants spanned ages roughly 18 to 90 years and resided in 20 to 30 US areas. Donors were grouped by their self-reported clinical history.

The sequence came from a woman in her twenties or thirties with acute COVID-19. The material sequenced was PBMCs or T cells enriched from blood (not recorded which). V is TRBV6-5 and J is TRBJ2-3; no definite D call. CDR3 sequence (DNA): TGTGCCAGCAGGCACTCTACAGATACGCAGTATTTT. Its protein product is CASRHSTDTQYF.